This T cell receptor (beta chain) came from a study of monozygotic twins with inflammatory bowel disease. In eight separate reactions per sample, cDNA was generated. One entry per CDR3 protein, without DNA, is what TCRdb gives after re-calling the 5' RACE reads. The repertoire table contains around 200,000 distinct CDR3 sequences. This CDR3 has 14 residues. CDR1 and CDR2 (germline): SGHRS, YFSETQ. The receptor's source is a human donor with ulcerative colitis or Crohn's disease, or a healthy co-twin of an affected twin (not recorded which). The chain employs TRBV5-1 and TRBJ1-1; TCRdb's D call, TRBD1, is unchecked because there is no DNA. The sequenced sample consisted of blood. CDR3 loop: CASSRTGGTTEAFF. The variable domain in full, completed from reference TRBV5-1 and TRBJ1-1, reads KAGVTQTPRYLIKTRGQQVTLSCSPISGHRSVSWYQQTPGQGLQFLFEYFSETQRNKGNFPGRFSGRQFSNSRSEMNVSTLELGDSALYLCASSRTGGTTEAFFGQGTRLTVV.